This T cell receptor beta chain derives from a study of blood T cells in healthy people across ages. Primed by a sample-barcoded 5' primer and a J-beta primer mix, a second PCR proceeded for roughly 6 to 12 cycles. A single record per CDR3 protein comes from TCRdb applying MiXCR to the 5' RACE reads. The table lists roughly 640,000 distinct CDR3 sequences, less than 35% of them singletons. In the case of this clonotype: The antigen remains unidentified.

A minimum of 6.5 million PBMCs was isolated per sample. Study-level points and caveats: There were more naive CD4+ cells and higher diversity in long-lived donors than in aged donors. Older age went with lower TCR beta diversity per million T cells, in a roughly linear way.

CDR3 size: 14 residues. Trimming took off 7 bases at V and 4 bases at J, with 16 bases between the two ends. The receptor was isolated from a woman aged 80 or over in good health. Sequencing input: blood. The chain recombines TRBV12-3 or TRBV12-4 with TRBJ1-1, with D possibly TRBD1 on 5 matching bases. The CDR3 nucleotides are TGTGCCAGCACACGAGGAAGGGGCGGCACTGAAGCTTTCTTT. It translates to CASTRGRGGTEAFF.